Presented here are 22 T cell receptor beta chains from one specimen sequenced in a study of blood T cells in healthy people across ages (dated by TCRdb to 2015 to 2017). Library generation was performed with 5' RACE. This sample was sequenced with an Illumina HiSeq 2500. A second roughly 6 to 11 cycle PCR used a sample-barcoded 5' primer and a J-beta primer mix. TCRdb itself trimmed the public reads at Q25 with fastp, ran MiXCR and retained productive beta chains. Each entry merges the rows of one CDR3 protein and shows their most common DNA and genes. Across this sample there are about 930,000 distinct CDR3 sequences, with about 27% seen only once. Roughly 10% of the sample is in the top ten clones. The same data also contributed to another study, on T cells of mothers and their children.

The sample was blood. These receptors were obtained from a woman between 40 and 55 years old in good health.

CDR3 sequence reads: CASSQTTGLVEYF. The DNA of the CDR3 is TGTGCCAGCAGCCAGACGACAGGGCTAGTGGAGTACTTC. This sequence joins TRBV14 and TRBJ2-7, with 7 bases fitting TRBD1. Germline V gene sequence: CDR1 SGHDN, CDR2 FVKESK. The V and J ends lost 3 bases and 11 bases, in that order; junction bases with no gene match: 10. The CDR3 is made up of 13 amino acids.

A word on this clonotype: The junction does not match germline at one end; this may be a read error. This chain uses TRBV4-1 with TRBJ2-7; D not certain. Looked up from germline, CDR1 is MGHRA and CDR2 is YSYEKL. The CDR3 totals 15 residues. The CDR3 nucleotides are TGCGCCGGCAGCCAAGGAAGATTTAGCCCCTACGAGCAGTACTTC. This sequence encodes CAGSQGRFSPYEQYF.

Remarks on this clonotype: A much larger clonotype is one base distant, so this may be a read error. V is TRBV12-3 or TRBV12-4 and J is TRBJ1-2; D possibly corresponds to TRBD1 (5 bases). Trimming pared 8 bases from V and 3 bases from J, leaving 16 bases between. The CDR3 totals 14 residues. The CDR3 loop is CASSRAGGYYGYTF. As DNA, the CDR3 is TGTGCCAGCTCGCGGGCGGGGGGTTACTATGGCTACACCTTC.

A remark on this clonotype: A junction end diverges from the germline sequence, so it may reflect a read error. This sequence joins TRBV12-3 or TRBV12-4 and TRBJ2-3, with a tentative D call TRBD1 (6 bases). CDR3 length equals 16 residues. CDR3 nucleotides: TGTGCCAGCAGTTTAGGTCTGGGGGCGCAAACAGATACGGAGTATTTT. It yields the protein CASSLGLGAQTDTEYF.

This rearrangement joins TRBV29-1 to TRBJ2-4, with D perhaps matching TRBD1 (6 bases). This CDR3 is built from 11 residues. The germline V gene encodes CDR1 SQVTM and CDR2 ANQGSEA. CDR3 protein: CNAAGVDEQYF. The CDR3, as DNA: TGCAACGCAGCAGGGGTGGATGAGCAGTACTTC.

Of note for this clonotype: A much larger clonotype is one base distant, so this may be a read error. The chain couples TRBV12-3 or TRBV12-4 to TRBJ2-7; D is perhaps TRBD1 (6 bases). This CDR3 comprises 15 residues. The CDR3: CACSPQTGEAYEQYF. The CDR3 bases are TGTGCCTGCAGTCCTCAGACAGGAGAAGCCTACGAGCAGTACTTC.

With respect to this clonotype: One end of the junction varies from germline; a read error may be responsible. The gene calls are TRBV6-1 and TRBJ1-5; D may be TRBD1 (5 bases). There are 15 residues in the CDR3. Germline CDR1 is MNHNS and CDR2 is SASEGT. CDR3 loop: CVSSDPGGSNQPQHF. CDR3 in DNA: TGTGTCAGCAGTGATCCGGGGGGTAGCAATCAGCCCCAGCATTTT.

This clonotype was detected only a few times. The chain employs TRBV6-2 or TRBV6-3 and TRBJ2-7, with 9 bases identical to TRBD1. The J segment lost 3 bases and the V segment lost 4 bases, leaving 19 bases of the junction unmatched. This CDR3 is 19 amino acids long. In germline, CDR1 is MNHEY, CDR2 SVGEGT. The DNA for the CDR3 is TGTGCCAGCAGTTCAAAAAGTGGGACAGGGAGCCCCCTTAACTACGAGCAGTACTTC. Residues: CASSSKSGTGSPLNYEQYF.

J is TRBJ1-1 and V is TRBV7-9, with no clear D. With 1 base removed from V and 1 base from J, the gap between germline ends came to 13 bases. The CDR3 sequence is 16 residues long. CDR1 SEHNR and CDR2 FQNEAQ come from the germline V gene (reference sequence). CDR3 nucleotides: TGTGCCAGCAGCTTAGTCGGATGGGCAGAGAACACTGAAGCTTTCTTT. Protein sequence: CASSLVGWAENTEAFF. The variable domain in full, with the rest retrieved from reference TRBV7-9 and TRBJ1-1, is DTGVSQNPRHKITKRGQNVTFRCDPISEHNRLYWYRQTLGQGPEFLTYFQNEAQLEKSRLLSDRFSAERPKGSFSTLEIQRTEQGDSAMYLCASSLVGWAENTEAFFGQGTRLTVV.

This chain joins TRBV11-2 and TRBJ1-1, with D possibly TRBD1 on 5 matching bases. With 8 bases removed from V and 5 bases from J, the gap between germline ends came to 15 bases. Germline V lookup: CDR1 SGHAT, CDR2 FQNNGV. The CDR3 contains 13 residues. In DNA, the CDR3 is TGTGCCAGCGACCCGGGGGGAGGAACTGAAGCTTTCTTT. Protein product: CASDPGGGTEAFF.

V usage is TRBV28 and J usage is TRBJ1-6; D is uncertain. V was shortened by 8 bases and J by 6 bases, with 17 bases between the two germline ends. In germline, CDR1 is MDHEN, CDR2 SYDVKM. This CDR3 contains 15 residues. DNA of the CDR3: TGTGCCAGCCGTAAACCCAACAGCGTTAATTCACCCCTCCACTTT. Encoded protein: CASRKPNSVNSPLHF.

The chain is built from TRBV3-1 and TRBJ2-1; D might be TRBD1 (8 bases). The length of the CDR3 is 13 residues. V lost 4 bases to trimming and J lost 12 bases, with 16 bases between them. CDR1 and CDR2 from the germline V gene are LGHDT and YNNKEL (reference sequence). CDR3 residues: CASSPGQGGSQFF. CDR3 DNA sequence: TGTGCCAGCAGCCCCGGACAGGGAGGGTCGCAGTTCTTC.

This clonotype has more than one count but fewer than ten. V and J are TRBV29-1 and TRBJ2-2; D is unclear. The CDR3 runs 14 residues. Trimming took off 6 bases at V and 0 bases at J, with 11 bases between the two ends. Germline V lookup: CDR1 SQVTM, CDR2 ANQGSEA. The CDR3: CSVRRQTNTGELFF. The CDR3 coding sequence is TGCAGCGTGAGGCGGCAAACGAACACCGGGGAGCTGTTTTTT.

This clonotype was seen more than once but under ten times. One junction end does not reproduce the germline sequence, and a read error may be involved. The rearrangement uses TRBV4-1 and TRBJ1-5, with a tentative D call TRBD1 (5 bases). Germline V gene data show CDR1 as MGHRA and CDR2 as YSYEKL. The CDR3 contains 15 residues. This CDR3 reads CVSSQDVRGRGPQHF. CDR3 in DNA: TGCGTCAGCAGCCAAGATGTCCGGGGTCGGGGCCCCCAGCATTTT.

The chain employs TRBV4-3 and TRBJ2-1, with TRBD2 as a possible D gene (6 bases). This CDR3 spans 18 amino acids. V shed 7 bases and J shed 5 bases, with 27 bases lying between them. CDR1 and CDR2 from the germline V gene are LGHNA and YSLEER. CDR3 in amino acids: CASNRDIPGGESHNEQFF. CDR3 sequence (DNA): TGCGCCAGCAACCGAGACATTCCTGGCGGGGAGTCCCACAATGAGCAGTTCTTC.

This clonotype was counted only a few times. The J gene is TRBJ2-1, the V gene TRBV5-1; D is possibly TRBD1 (5 bases). Germline loops: CDR1 SGHRS, CDR2 YFSETQ. This CDR3 contains 14 residues. The V end lost 1 base, the J end lost 5 bases, and 10 bases lay between the germline ends. CDR3 DNA sequence: TGCGCCAGCAGCTTGATGAGCAGGGACAATGAGCAGTTCTTC. As protein: CASSLMSRDNEQFF.

The V and J genes are TRBV7-9 and TRBJ1-1; unclear D gene. With 5 bases removed from V and 4 bases from J, the gap between germline ends came to 11 bases. Looked up from germline, CDR1 is SEHNR and CDR2 is FQNEAQ (reference sequence). The CDR3 covers 13 residues. CDR3 DNA: TGTGCCAGCAGCGAGCGTGGTGGCACTGAAGCTTTCTTT. This sequence encodes CASSERGGTEAFF.

On this clonotype: This may be a read error: a much more frequent sequence differs by one nucleotide. The V gene is TRBV20-1, the J gene TRBJ1-1, with D unresolved. Germline-derived CDR1 and CDR2 are DFQATT and SNEGSKA (reference sequence). Trimming cost V 0 bases and J 1 base, with 12 bases left between them. CDR3 size: 15 residues. The CDR3: CSARDLHEKNTEAFF. CDR3 DNA sequence: TGCAGTGCTAGAGATTTACATGAGAAGAACACTGAAGCTTTCTTT.

The chain combines TRBV27 with TRBJ1-4; 8 positions match TRBD1. After removal of 3 bases from V and 8 bases from J, the junction contained 8 bases not matched to a gene. The germline V gene encodes CDR1 MNHEY and CDR2 SMNVEV (reference sequence). The CDR3 loop spans 15 amino acids. The CDR3 region is CASSFTQGAREKLFF. The CDR3 DNA sequence: TGTGCCAGCAGTTTTACTCAGGGGGCGCGCGAAAAACTGTTTTTT.

This clonotype was detected a few times. A much larger clone sits a single nucleotide away, making a read error possible. The rearrangement links TRBV12-3 or TRBV12-4 to TRBJ2-4, with TRBD2 as a possible D gene (6 bases). The J call may be faulty, since TRBJ2-7 better matches the DNA end. The CDR3 spans 15 residues. The DNA of the CDR3 is TGTGCCAGCAGTTTAGGGGGCGGGGATATCTACGAGCAGTACTTC. The encoded protein is CASSLGGGDIYEQYF.

This clonotype has at least ten counts. The rearrangement uses TRBV29-1 and TRBJ2-6, with a weak D call TRBD1 (6 bases). CDR3 length: 12 amino acids. CDR1 and CDR2 from the germline V gene are SQVTM and ANQGSEA. The V end was cut by 6 bases, the J end by 5 bases, with 8 bases between. CDR3: CSVGDRANVLTF. The CDR3 coding sequence is TGCAGCGTCGGGGACAGGGCCAACGTCCTGACTTTC.

This chain joins TRBV6-4 and TRBJ2-1; unclear D gene. V lost 5 bases, J lost 9 bases, and 5 bases lay in between. The CDR3 has 10 amino acids. Germline V lookup: CDR1 MRHNA, CDR2 SNTAGT. CDR3 DNA: TGTGCCAGCAGTTTGTGTGAGCAGTTCTTC. Translated, it gives CASSLCEQFF.